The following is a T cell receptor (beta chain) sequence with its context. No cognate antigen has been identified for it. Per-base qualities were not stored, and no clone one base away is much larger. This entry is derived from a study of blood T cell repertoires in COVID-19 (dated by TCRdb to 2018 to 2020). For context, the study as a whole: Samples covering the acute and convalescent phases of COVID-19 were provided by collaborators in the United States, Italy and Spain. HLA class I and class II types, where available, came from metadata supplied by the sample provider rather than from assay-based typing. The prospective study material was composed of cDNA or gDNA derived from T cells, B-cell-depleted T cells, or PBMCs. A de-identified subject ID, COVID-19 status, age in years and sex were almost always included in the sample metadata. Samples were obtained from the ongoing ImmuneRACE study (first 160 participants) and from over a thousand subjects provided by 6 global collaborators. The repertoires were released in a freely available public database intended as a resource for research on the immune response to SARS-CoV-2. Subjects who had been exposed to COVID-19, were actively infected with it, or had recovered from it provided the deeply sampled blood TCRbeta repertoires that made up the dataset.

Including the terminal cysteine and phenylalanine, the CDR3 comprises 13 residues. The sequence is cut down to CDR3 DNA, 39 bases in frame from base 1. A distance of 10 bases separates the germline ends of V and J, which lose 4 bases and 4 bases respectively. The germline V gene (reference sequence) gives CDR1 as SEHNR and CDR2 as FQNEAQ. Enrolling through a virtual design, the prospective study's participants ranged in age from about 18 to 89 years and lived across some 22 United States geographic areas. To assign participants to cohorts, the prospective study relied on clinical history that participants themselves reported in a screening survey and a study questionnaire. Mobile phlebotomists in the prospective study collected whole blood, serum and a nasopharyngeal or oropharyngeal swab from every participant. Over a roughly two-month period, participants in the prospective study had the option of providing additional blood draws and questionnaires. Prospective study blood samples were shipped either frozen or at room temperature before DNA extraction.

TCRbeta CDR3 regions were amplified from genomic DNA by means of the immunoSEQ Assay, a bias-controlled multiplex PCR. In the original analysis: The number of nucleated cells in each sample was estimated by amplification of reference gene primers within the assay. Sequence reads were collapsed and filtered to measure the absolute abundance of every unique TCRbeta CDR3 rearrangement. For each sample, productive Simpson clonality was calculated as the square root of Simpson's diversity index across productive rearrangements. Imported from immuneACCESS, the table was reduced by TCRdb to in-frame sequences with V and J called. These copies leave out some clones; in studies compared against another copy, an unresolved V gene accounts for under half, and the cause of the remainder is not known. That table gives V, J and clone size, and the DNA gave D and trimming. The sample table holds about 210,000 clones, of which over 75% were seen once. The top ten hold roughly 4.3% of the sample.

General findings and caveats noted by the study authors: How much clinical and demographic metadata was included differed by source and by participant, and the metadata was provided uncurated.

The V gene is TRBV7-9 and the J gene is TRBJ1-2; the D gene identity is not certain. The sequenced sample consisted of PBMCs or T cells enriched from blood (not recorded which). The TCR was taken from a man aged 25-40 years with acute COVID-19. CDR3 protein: CASSSPVIYGYTF. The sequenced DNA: TGTGCCAGCAGCTCGCCAGTAATCTATGGCTACACCTTC. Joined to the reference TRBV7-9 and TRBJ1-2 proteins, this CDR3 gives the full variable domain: DTGVSQNPRHKITKRGQNVTFRCDPISEHNRLYWYRQTLGQGPEFLTYFQNEAQLEKSRLLSDRFSAERPKGSFSTLEIQRTEQGDSAMYLCASSSPVIYGYTFGSGTRLTVV.